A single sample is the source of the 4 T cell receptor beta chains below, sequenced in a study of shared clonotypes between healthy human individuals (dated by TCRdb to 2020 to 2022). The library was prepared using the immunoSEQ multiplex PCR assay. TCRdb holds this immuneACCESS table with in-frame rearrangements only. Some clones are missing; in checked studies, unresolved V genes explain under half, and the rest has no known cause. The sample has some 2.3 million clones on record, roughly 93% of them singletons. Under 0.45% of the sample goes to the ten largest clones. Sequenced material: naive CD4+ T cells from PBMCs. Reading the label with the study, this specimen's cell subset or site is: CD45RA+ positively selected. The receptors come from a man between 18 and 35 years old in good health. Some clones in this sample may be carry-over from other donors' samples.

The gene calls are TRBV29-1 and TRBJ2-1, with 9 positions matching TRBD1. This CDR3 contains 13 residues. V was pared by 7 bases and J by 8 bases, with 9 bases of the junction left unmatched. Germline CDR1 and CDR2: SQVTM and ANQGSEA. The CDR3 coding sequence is TGCAGCGCCTCGGGACAGGGTATCGATGAGCAGTTCTTC. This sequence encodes CSASGQGIDEQFF.

DNA of the CDR3: TGTGCCAGCGGGGACTCGGACCACTCTGTCGGACAATATAGGAGCTACACCTTC. This gives the protein CASGDSDHSVGQYRSYTF. The rearrangement joins TRBV25-1 to TRBJ1-2; TRBD1 might be the D (5 bases). The germline V gene encodes CDR1 MGHDK and CDR2 SYGVNS. CDR3 length: 18 residues. V dropped 8 bases and J dropped 9 bases, with 34 bases sitting between them.

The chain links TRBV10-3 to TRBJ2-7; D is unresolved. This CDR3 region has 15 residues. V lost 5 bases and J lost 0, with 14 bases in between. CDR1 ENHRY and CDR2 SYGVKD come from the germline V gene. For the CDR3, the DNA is TGTGCCATCAGTCTAGGAAAGGGTATCTCCTACGAGCAGTACTTC. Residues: CAISLGKGISYEQYF.

Here the CDR3 reads CASSLDAGGNYGYTF. The CDR3 nucleotides are TGCGCCAGCAGCTTGGATGCCGGGGGCAACTATGGCTACACCTTC. The V gene is TRBV5-1, the J gene TRBJ1-2; possible D gene TRBD1, 6 bases. Trimming shortened V by 0 bases and J by 2 bases, and 11 bases separated the two germline ends. The CDR3 contains 15 residues. Per germline, CDR1 SGHRS and CDR2 YFSETQ.